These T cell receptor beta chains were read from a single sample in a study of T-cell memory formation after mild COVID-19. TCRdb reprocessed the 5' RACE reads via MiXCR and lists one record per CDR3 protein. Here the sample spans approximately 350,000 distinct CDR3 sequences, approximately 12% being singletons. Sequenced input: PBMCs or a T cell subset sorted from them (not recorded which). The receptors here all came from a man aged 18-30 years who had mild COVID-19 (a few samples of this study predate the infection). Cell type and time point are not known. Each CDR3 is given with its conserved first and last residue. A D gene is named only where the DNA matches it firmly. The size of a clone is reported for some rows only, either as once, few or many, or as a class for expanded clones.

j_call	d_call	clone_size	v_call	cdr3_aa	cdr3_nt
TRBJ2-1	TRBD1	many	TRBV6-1	CASSGDPGQGSDEQFF	TGTGCCAGCAGTGGAGACCCGGGACAGGGGAGCGATGAGCAGTTCTTC
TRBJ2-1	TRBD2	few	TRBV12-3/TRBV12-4	CASSTSGGGNEQFF	TGTGCCAGCTCTACTAGCGGGGGAGGGAATGAGCAGTTCTTC
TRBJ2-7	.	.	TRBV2	CASDSPGAYEQYF	TGTGCCAGCGATAGTCCCGGGGCCTACGAGCAGTACTTC
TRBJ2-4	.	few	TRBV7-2	CASSSQRQLNIQYF	TGTGCCAGCAGCTCCCAGAGGCAGCTCAACATTCAGTACTTC
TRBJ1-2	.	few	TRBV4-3	CASSQVVSTNYGYTF	TGCGCCAGCAGCCAAGTTGTGAGTACGAACTATGGCTACACCTTC
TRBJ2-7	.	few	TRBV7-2	CASSLTVTYEQYF	TGTGCCAGCAGCTTGACGGTTACCTACGAGCAGTACTTC
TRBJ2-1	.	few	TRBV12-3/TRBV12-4	CASTPEGGYSYNEQFF	TGTGCCAGCACCCCAGAGGGGGGGTACTCCTACAATGAGCAGTTCTTC
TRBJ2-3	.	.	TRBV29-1	CSVGSGNTDTQYF	TGCAGCGTTGGGTCAGGAAACACAGATACGCAGTATTTT
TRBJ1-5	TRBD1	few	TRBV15	CATSRGDRDSNQPQHF	TGTGCCACCAGCAGAGGTGACAGGGATAGCAATCAGCCCCAGCATTTT
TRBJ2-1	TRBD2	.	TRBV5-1	CASSLSLAGANEQFF	TGCGCCAGCAGCTTATCCCTAGCGGGGGCCAATGAGCAGTTCTTC
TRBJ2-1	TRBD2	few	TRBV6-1	CASSELFWGSGGDNEQFF	TGTGCCAGCAGTGAACTATTCTGGGGCAGCGGGGGGGACAATGAGCAGTTCTTC
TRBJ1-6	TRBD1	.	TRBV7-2	CASSGQGDSPLHF	TGTGCCAGCAGCGGACAGGGAGATTCACCCCTCCACTTT
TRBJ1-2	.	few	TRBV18	CASSPREQTHNYGYTF	TGTGCCAGCTCACCAAGAGAGCAGACCCATAACTATGGCTACACCTTC
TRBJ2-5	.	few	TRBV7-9	CASSPAEPVWGTQYF	TGTGCCAGCAGTCCCGCGGAACCCGTCTGGGGGACCCAGTACTTC
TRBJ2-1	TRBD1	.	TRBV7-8	CASSIRTGVNEQFF	TGTGCCAGCAGCATAAGGACAGGGGTAAATGAGCAGTTCTTC
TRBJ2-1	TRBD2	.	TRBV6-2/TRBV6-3	CASSYSRAGRGYNEQFF	TGTGCCAGCAGTTACTCGAGGGCAGGGAGGGGTTACAATGAGCAGTTCTTC
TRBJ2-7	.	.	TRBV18	CASSPVEQGRWEQYF	TGTGCCAGCTCACCAGTAGAACAGGGAAGGTGGGAGCAGTACTTC
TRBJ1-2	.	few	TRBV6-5	CASSSRGGYTF	TGTGCCAGCAGTTCAAGGGGAGGCTACACCTTC
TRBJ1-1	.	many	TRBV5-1	CASSSGQPNTEAFF	TGCGCCAGCAGCTCCGGACAGCCGAACACTGAAGCTTTCTTT
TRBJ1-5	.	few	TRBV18	CASSSGGQGSNQPQHF	TGTGCCAGCTCATCGGGGGGGCAGGGCAGCAATCAGCCCCAGCATTTT
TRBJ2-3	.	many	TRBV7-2	CASSQDASTDTQYF	TGTGCCAGCAGCCAGGACGCAAGCACAGATACGCAGTATTTT
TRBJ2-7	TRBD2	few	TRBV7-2	CASSSSGGYSYEQYF	TGTGCCAGCAGCTCTAGCGGTGGCTACTCCTACGAGCAGTACTTC
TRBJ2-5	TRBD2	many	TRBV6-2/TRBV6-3	CASSAGDETQYF	TGTGCCAGCAGTGCGGGGGACGAGACCCAGTACTTC
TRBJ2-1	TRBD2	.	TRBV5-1	CASTTLAGGTYNEQFF	TGCGCCAGCACCACGTTAGCGGGGGGCACATACAATGAGCAGTTCTTC
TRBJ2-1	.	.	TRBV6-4	CASSENGFSYNEQFF	TGTGCCAGCAGTGAAAACGGATTCTCCTACAATGAGCAGTTCTTC
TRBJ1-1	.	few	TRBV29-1	CSVVERYEAFF	TGCAGCGTTGTGGAGAGATACGAAGCTTTCTTT
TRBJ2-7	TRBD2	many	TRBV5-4	CASSQHSGGIYEQYF	TGTGCCAGCAGCCAACATAGCGGGGGGATCTACGAGCAGTACTTC
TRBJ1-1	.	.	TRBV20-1	CSAPGLRSAFF	TGCAGTGCTCCGGGACTGAGATCGGCTTTCTTT
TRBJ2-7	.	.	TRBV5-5	CASSLWLNYEQYF	TGTGCCAGCAGCTTGTGGCTGAATTACGAGCAGTACTTC
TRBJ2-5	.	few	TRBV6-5	CASRRGASGWGETQYF	TGTGCCAGCAGACGGGGGGCGAGCGGGTGGGGGGAGACCCAGTACTTC
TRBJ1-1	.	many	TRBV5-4	CASSLVRVEGTEAFF	TGTGCCAGCAGCTTGGTCCGGGTGGAGGGCACTGAAGCTTTCTTT
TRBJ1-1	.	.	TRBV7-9	CASGLWGNTEAFF	TGTGCCAGCGGATTATGGGGGAACACTGAAGCTTTCTTT
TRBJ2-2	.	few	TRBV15	CATSLSRGKYTGELFF	TGTGCCACCAGCCTTTCAAGGGGGAAGTACACCGGGGAGCTGTTTTTT
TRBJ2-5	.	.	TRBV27	CASSWSGYQETQYF	TGTGCCAGCAGTTGGTCGGGGTATCAAGAGACCCAGTACTTC
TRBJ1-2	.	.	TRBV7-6	CASSAPGGYGYTF	TGTGCCAGCAGTGCGCCGGGGGGATATGGCTACACCTTC
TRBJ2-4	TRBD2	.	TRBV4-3	CASSPTSGGHIQYF	TGCGCCAGCAGCCCTACTAGCGGGGGTCACATTCAGTACTTC
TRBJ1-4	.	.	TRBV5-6	CASSHGAENEKLFF	TGTGCCAGCAGCCACGGGGCGGAGAATGAAAAACTGTTTTTT
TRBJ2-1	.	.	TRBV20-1	CSASGDSYNEQFF	TGCAGTGCGTCAGGGGATTCCTACAATGAGCAGTTCTTC
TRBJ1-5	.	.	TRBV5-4	CASSPGGAGQPQHF	TGTGCCAGCAGTCCTGGGGGCGCGGGTCAGCCCCAGCATTTT